The 27 T cell receptor beta chains in this list originate from one sample, sequenced in a study of cytomegalovirus exposure and HLA in healthy donors. The study ran its PCR with 60 Vbeta and 13 Jbeta primers. Produced via immunoSEQ multiplex PCR; TCRdb's table is partial and in-frame only. The repertoire holds around 100,000 clones, with 75% to 85% as singletons. Specimen: PBMCs. The receptors come from a woman aged 18-29 years in good health and CMV-seropositive.

The chain carries TRBV6-5 and TRBJ2-6; D may be TRBD1 (6 bases). Germline values: CDR1 MNHEY, CDR2 SVGAGI. Trimming removed 6 bases from V and 4 bases from J, with 13 bases in between. The CDR3 is 15 residues long. The DNA of the CDR3 is TGTGCCAGCAGACAGGGAAGGTACGGGGCCAACGTCCTGACTTTC. It yields the protein CASRQGRYGANVLTF.

The rearrangement joins TRBV10-3 to TRBJ1-2, with D possibly being TRBD1 (6 bases). V was clipped by 3 bases and J by 3 bases, with 8 bases between them. Germline V gene lookup returns CDR1 ENHRY and CDR2 SYGVKD. The CDR3 covers 13 residues. Here the CDR3 reads CAISDRGDYGYTF. Here the CDR3 DNA reads TGTGCCATCAGTGACAGGGGCGACTATGGCTACACCTTC.

V is TRBV21-1 and J is TRBJ1-5; the table names TRBD1, a call not compared with the DNA. TRBV21-1 counts as a pseudogene. The CDR3 spans 15 residues. CDR3: CASNGETGGNQPQHF. DNA of the CDR3: TGTGCCAGCAACGGGGAGACAGGGGGTAATCAGCCCCAGCATTTT.

V usage is TRBV6-4 and J usage is TRBJ2-7; 14 bases are a match to TRBD2. Germline assignment: CDR1 MRHNA and CDR2 SNTAGT. The junction had 11 bases not matched to a gene; V was cut back by 10 bases and J by 0 bases. The CDR3 has 17 residues. The CDR3 region has the DNA TGTGCCATCCTAAGGACTAGCGGGAGGAGGAGCTCCTACGAGCAGTACTTC. Protein: CAILRTSGRRSSYEQYF.

V is TRBV5-6 and J is TRBJ2-6; 7 nucleotides line up with TRBD1. The CDR3 is 17 amino acids. The germline CDR1 and CDR2 sequences are SGHDT and YYEEEE. Trimming cost V 0 bases and J 3 bases; bases outside gene matches: 6. This CDR3 is CASSLGATGLGANVLTF. CDR3 DNA: TGTGCCAGCAGCTTGGGGGCGACAGGGCTTGGGGCCAACGTCCTGACTTTC.

The V call is TRBV29-1, the J call TRBJ2-7; 7 nucleotides match TRBD1. V shed 4 bases and J 3 bases; nucleotides not matched to a gene: 21. Germline loops: CDR1 SQVTM, CDR2 ANQGSEA. CDR3 length: 18 amino acids. CDR3: CSVGGFKGATAIVYEQYF. The CDR3 coding sequence is TGCAGCGTTGGGGGCTTTAAGGGGGCCACAGCCATCGTCTACGAGCAGTACTTC.

The CDR3 coding sequence is TGTGCCAGCACCTCAGGTGCAACTAATGAAAAACTGTTTTTT. As protein: CASTSGATNEKLFF. This rearrangement joins TRBV6-6 to TRBJ1-4; D is unresolved. V was trimmed by 7 bases and J by 0 bases, leaving 9 bases between them. Germline V CDR1 and CDR2: MNHNY, SVGAGI (reference sequence). The CDR3 totals 14 residues.

A word on this clone: At one of its ends the junction is not consistent with the germline gene, which may arise from a read error. The rearrangement links TRBV30 to TRBJ1-2; TRBD1 aligns across 7 bases. The germline CDR1 and CDR2 sequences are GTSNPN and SVGIG (reference sequence). The CDR3 extends over 12 amino acids. The CDR3 reads CAWNHDRVGDNF. The CDR3, as DNA: TGTGCCTGGAACCACGACAGGGTGGGGGATAACTTC.

A few counts support this clone. The chain uses TRBV30 and TRBJ1-1; 9 bases map to TRBD1. Per the germline V gene, CDR1 is GTSNPN and CDR2 is SVGIG (reference sequence). The J segment lost 7 bases and the V segment lost 0 bases, leaving 9 bases of the junction unmatched. There are 15 residues in the CDR3. The CDR3 loop is CAWSVPGTGRGEAFF. The CDR3 region has the DNA TGTGCCTGGAGTGTACCCGGGACAGGGAGAGGTGAAGCTTTCTTT.

J is TRBJ1-6 and V is TRBV29-1; 8 bases match TRBD1. V lost 6 bases, J lost 8 bases, and 6 bases stayed unmatched. Looked up from germline, CDR1 is SQVTM and CDR2 is ANQGSEA. This CDR3 has 13 residues. The CDR3 region is CSVVDRGDSPLHF. The CDR3 DNA reads TGCAGCGTCGTTGACAGGGGTGATTCACCCCTCCACTTT.

The chain is built from TRBV14 and TRBJ2-7; D ambiguous. This CDR3 has 12 residues. Germline CDR1 and CDR2: SGHDN and FVKESK. With 0 bases removed from V and 7 bases from J, the gap between germline ends came to 7 bases. The CDR3 DNA sequence: TGTGCCAGCAGCCAAGAGGGCTGGGAGCAGTACTTC. Translated, it gives CASSQEGWEQYF.

The chain employs TRBV4-2 and TRBJ1-1; tentative D call: TRBD1 (6 bases). Looked up from germline, CDR1 is LGHNA and CDR2 is YNFKEQ. The V gene lost 0 bases and the J gene lost 6 bases, with 14 bases spanning the gap. The CDR3 has 15 residues. Here the CDR3 DNA reads TGTGCCAGCAGCCAAGATCCAAGCGGGGGCGCTGAAGCTTTCTTT. Protein sequence: CASSQDPSGGAEAFF.

This clone was counted a few times. The chain carries TRBV6-5 and TRBJ1-4, with 8 bases aligning to TRBD1. After removal of 6 bases from V and 4 bases from J, the junction contained 4 bases not matched to a gene. The germline V gene has CDR1 MNHEY and CDR2 SVGAGI. This CDR3 region has 14 residues. The CDR3 loop is CASRPGQVNEKLFF. In nucleotides, the CDR3 is TGTGCCAGCAGACCGGGACAGGTTAATGAAAAACTGTTTTTT.

The chain joins TRBV5-1 to TRBJ2-1, with D unclear. Germline CDR1 and CDR2: SGHRS and YFSETQ. The CDR3 length is 13 residues. Trimming took off 9 bases at V and 0 bases at J, with 10 bases between the two ends. The CDR3 spells CATTPDSYNEQFF. The CDR3 DNA is TGCGCCACCACCCCAGACTCCTACAATGAGCAGTTCTTC. Complete variable domain (other parts from reference TRBV5-1 and TRBJ2-1): KAGVTQTPRYLIKTRGQQVTLSCSPISGHRSVSWYQQTPGQGLQFLFEYFSETQRNKGNFPGRFSGRQFSNSRSEMNVSTLELGDSALYLCATTPDSYNEQFFGPGTRLTVL.

This chain connects TRBV28 to TRBJ1-5, with TRBD1 identical over 7 bases. With 6 bases clipped from V and 3 bases from J, the junction kept 14 bases outside the gene matches. The CDR3 is 17 amino acids. Germline assignment: CDR1 MDHEN and CDR2 SYDVKM. CDR3 nucleotide sequence: TGTGCCAGCAGACGACTCCTAGGGGGCAGGGTCAATCAGCCCCAGCATTTT. It translates to CASRRLLGGRVNQPQHF.

The rearrangement links TRBV11-3 to TRBJ2-5, with D possibly TRBD2 on 6 matching bases. The CDR3 has 19 amino acids. The V end lost 1 base, the J end lost 5 bases, and 26 bases lay between the germline ends. The germline V gene has CDR1 SGHNT and CDR2 YENEEA. The CDR3 loop is CASSLGGDSTLEPSETQYF. The CDR3 nucleotides read TGTGCCAGCAGCTTAGGGGGGGACTCCACACTAGAACCCTCGGAGACCCAGTACTTC.

The chain couples TRBV7-6 to TRBJ1-4; D gene unclear. The germline V gene encodes CDR1 SGHVS and CDR2 FNYEAQ. The length of the CDR3 is 14 residues. The ends were cut back, 5 bases at V and 5 bases at J, with 12 bases in the middle. CDR3 amino acids: CASSPPSGNEKLFF. CDR3 DNA: TGTGCCAGCAGCCCCCCCAGCGGAAATGAAAAACTGTTTTTT.

CDR3 amino acids: CASSFGSTRIVSQYF. DNA for the CDR3: TGTGCCAGCAGCTTCGGCTCCACGAGGATAGTTTCGCAGTATTTT. The genes are TRBV5-4 and TRBJ2-3, with D unresolved. The germline V gene has CDR1 SGHNT and CDR2 YYREEE (reference sequence). Deletions cut 2 bases from V and 10 bases from J, with 20 bases between. The CDR3 contains 15 residues.

V is TRBV5-1 and J is TRBJ2-1; 11 nucleotides agree with TRBD2. CDR1 SGHRS and CDR2 YFSETQ come from the germline V gene. The CDR3 has 16 residues. Germline trimming cut 3 bases from V and 7 bases from J; bases unmatched to any gene: 9. The chain's CDR3 is CASSSPPLAGGNEQFF. The CDR3 DNA follows: TGCGCCAGCAGCTCCCCCCCCCTAGCGGGAGGAAATGAGCAGTTCTTC.

This chain joins TRBV6-6 and TRBJ1-1; possibly TRBD1 for D (6 bases). Germline V gives CDR1 MNHNY, CDR2 SVGAGI (reference sequence). The CDR3 contains 14 residues. Trimming took 2 bases from V and 1 from J, leaving 8 bases between them. In nucleotides, the CDR3 is TGTGCCAGCAGTTACCAGGGGACGAACACTGAAGCTTTCTTT. It yields the protein CASSYQGTNTEAFF.

This clone appeared a single time. The V call is TRBV29-1, the J call TRBJ2-7; D remains ambiguous. Germline-derived CDR1 and CDR2 are SQVTM and ANQGSEA. The CDR3 has 10 amino acids. V was trimmed by 4 bases and J by 3 bases, leaving 4 bases between them. This chain's CDR3 is CSVVLYEQYF. CDR3 DNA: TGCAGCGTTGTACTCTACGAGCAGTACTTC.

The CDR3 loop reads CASSLPPASGRFGEQFF. The CDR3 nucleotides are TGTGCCAGCAGTTTACCTCCGGCTAGCGGGAGGTTTGGTGAGCAGTTCTTC. This chain joins TRBV27 and TRBJ2-1; 11 nucleotides agree with TRBD2. In germline, CDR1 is MNHEY, CDR2 SMNVEV (reference sequence). This CDR3 comprises 17 residues. J gave up 9 bases and V 2 bases, and 12 bases lay outside the gene matches.

This clone was picked up one time. The chain combines TRBV10-3 with TRBJ2-3; TRBD1 aligns across 11 bases. CDR3 length equals 16 residues. Germline CDR1 is ENHRY and CDR2 is SYGVKD. The J segment lost 3 bases and the V segment lost 4 bases, leaving 6 bases of the junction unmatched. CDR3: CAISAGTGGRTDTQYF. The CDR3 nucleotides read TGTGCCATCAGTGCGGGGACAGGGGGAAGGACAGATACGCAGTATTTT.

The chain has TRBV5-1 and TRBJ1-6, with TRBD1 matching 10 bases. J gave up 11 bases and V 0 bases, and 8 bases lay outside the gene matches. The CDR3 is 16 residues long. From germline, CDR1 is SGHRS and CDR2 YFSETQ. CDR3 DNA sequence: TGCGCCAGCAGCTTGGCCGACAGGGGGCTGGATCCACCCCTCCACTTT. This encodes CASSLADRGLDPPLHF.

The chain joins TRBV9 to TRBJ2-1, with D perhaps matching TRBD1 (6 bases). This CDR3 region has 14 residues. CDR1 and CDR2 from the germline V gene are SGDLS and YYNGEE. Deletions cut 2 bases from V and 5 bases from J, with 11 bases between. The CDR3 region has the DNA TGTGCCAGCAGCGTCTCCGGACAGCACAATGAGCAGTTCTTC. Translating gives CASSVSGQHNEQFF.

The chain uses TRBV2 and TRBJ2-1, with D perhaps matching TRBD1 (6 bases). The CDR3 sequence is 14 residues long. In germline, CDR1 is SNHLY, CDR2 FYNNEI. V shed 4 bases and J shed 4 bases, with 11 bases lying between them. CDR3 nucleotides: TGTGCCAGCAGTGTTGGACAGACGTACAATGAGCAGTTCTTC. This codes for CASSVGQTYNEQFF.

The chain recombines TRBV30 with TRBJ2-1, with 10 bases fitting TRBD2. This CDR3 is 14 amino acids long. With V trimmed by 6 bases and J by 6 bases, 8 bases remained unmatched. Germline V gives CDR1 GTSNPN, CDR2 SVGIG (reference sequence). Here the CDR3 reads CACPLAGEVNEQFF. CDR3 nucleotides: TGTGCCTGCCCTCTAGCGGGAGAGGTCAATGAGCAGTTCTTC.